Shown below are 11 T cell receptor beta chains from a single sample sequenced in a study of blood T cell repertoires in COVID-19. Profiled with immunoSEQ multiplex PCR; TCRdb holds only in-frame clones, not every one. The profile shows about 130,000 clones, over 80% of them singletons. The sequencing input was peripheral blood. Receptor source: a man in his fifties or sixties with acute or convalescent COVID-19.

V is TRBV28 and J is TRBJ2-2, with D possibly matching TRBD1 (9 bases). The CDR3 runs 22 residues. In germline, CDR1 is MDHEN, CDR2 SYDVKM. Trimming pared 7 bases from V and 0 bases from J, leaving 33 bases between. The CDR3 DNA reads as TGTGCCAGCAACCACCGGGACAGGGCTGTCTTTGCGGGAGGAACGAACACCGGGGAGCTGTTTTTT. Protein product: CASNHRDRAVFAGGTNTGELFF.

The chain links TRBV14 to TRBJ2-5; tentatively, D is TRBD2 (5 bases). V lost 1 base to trimming and J lost 5 bases, with 17 bases between them. Germline V lookup: CDR1 SGHDN, CDR2 FVKESK. There are 16 residues in the CDR3. The CDR3 bases are TGTGCCAGCAGCCAAGCGGGGAGCTCCACGAGGGAGACCCAGTACTTC. It is translated as CASSQAGSSTRETQYF.

The J gene is TRBJ2-1, the V gene TRBV5-1; weak D call: TRBD2 (5 bases). V was clipped by 4 bases and J by 8 bases, with 19 bases between them. The CDR3 is made up of 15 amino acids. From germline, CDR1 is SGHRS and CDR2 YFSETQ. The CDR3 loop reads CASSPGRGLADEQFF. In nucleotides, the CDR3 is TGCGCCAGCAGCCCCGGGCGCGGGCTCGCCGATGAGCAGTTCTTC.

The chain uses TRBV3-1 (or the pseudogene TRBV3-2) and TRBJ1-1; TRBD1 is a possible D gene (5 bases). There are 17 residues in the CDR3. V was cut by 6 bases and J by 1 base, with 21 bases left in between. Germline values: CDR1 LGHDT, CDR2 YNNKEL (reference sequence). The CDR3 is CASRARGQGLGNTEAFF. The CDR3 DNA reads TGTGCCAGCAGAGCAAGGGGCCAGGGATTGGGGAACACTGAAGCTTTCTTT.

V is TRBV5-1 and J is TRBJ2-1, with TRBD2 identical over 13 bases. V shed 7 bases, J shed 10 bases, and the junction held 11 bases outside the gene matches. Germline loops: CDR1 SGHRS, CDR2 YFSETQ. This CDR3 is 15 amino acids long. This CDR3 reads CASRITSGRAFEQFF. The CDR3 DNA reads TGCGCCAGCCGAATCACTAGCGGGAGGGCCTTCGAGCAGTTCTTC.

This chain uses TRBV11-2 with TRBJ2-7; D gene unclear. The CDR3 consists of 11 residues. The germline V gene encodes CDR1 SGHAT and CDR2 FQNNGV. Deletions cut 3 bases from V and 5 bases from J, with 5 bases between. CDR3 sequence: CASSLTNEQYF. The CDR3 coding sequence is TGTGCCAGCAGCTTGACAAACGAGCAGTACTTC.

There are a few counts of this clone. The J gene is TRBJ1-3, the V gene TRBV5-4, with 7 bases aligning to TRBD1. The CDR3 loop spans 15 amino acids. The germline gives CDR1 SGHNT, CDR2 YYREEE (reference sequence). J lost 2 bases, V lost 5 bases, and 7 bases had no gene match. The CDR3 sequence: CASRPGRGTGNTIYF. The CDR3 nucleotides are TGTGCCAGCAGACCCGGCAGGGGGACTGGAAACACCATATATTTT.

The rearrangement links TRBV11-1 to TRBJ2-3, with a tentative D call TRBD2 (6 bases). V was trimmed by 3 bases and J by 0 bases, leaving 7 bases between them. Looked up from germline, CDR1 is SGHAT and CDR2 is FQDESV (reference sequence). The CDR3 covers 14 residues. DNA of the CDR3: TGTGCCAGCAGCTTGGAGGGCAGCACAGATACGCAGTATTTT. Residues: CASSLEGSTDTQYF.

The J gene is TRBJ2-1, the V gene TRBV9, with 9 bases matching TRBD2. Germline CDR1 reads SGDLS; CDR2 reads YYNGEE. With 0 bases clipped from V and 2 bases from J, the junction kept 9 bases outside the gene matches. This CDR3 is 18 amino acids long. The CDR3 loop is CASSVENVVAGAYNEQFF. The CDR3 DNA reads TGTGCCAGCAGCGTAGAAAATGTGGTAGCGGGAGCCTACAATGAGCAGTTCTTC.

This chain links TRBV30 with TRBJ1-1; possible D gene TRBD1, 6 bases. Germline lookup yields CDR1 GTSNPN and CDR2 SVGIG (reference sequence). The CDR3 contains 15 residues. Trimming cost V 0 bases and J 6 bases, with 17 bases left between them. CDR3 sequence (DNA): TGTGCCTGGAGTGTATTGGGGACACGTAACTCTGAAGCTTTCTTT. It yields the protein CAWSVLGTRNSEAFF. Using reference TRBV30 and TRBJ1-1 for the parts outside the CDR3, the full variable domain is SQTIHQWPATLVQPVGSPLSLECTVEGTSNPNLYWYRQAAGRGLQLLFYSVGIGQISSEVPQNLSASRPQDRQFILSSKKLLLSDSGFYLCAWSVLGTRNSEAFFGQGTRLTVV.

The chain combines TRBV12-5 with TRBJ2-3; 8 bases agree with TRBD1. V shed 3 bases and J 6 bases; nucleotides not matched to a gene: 2. Germline CDR1 is LGHNT and CDR2 is FRNRAP. This CDR3 spans 13 amino acids. The CDR3 coding sequence is TGTGCTAGTGGTTTACGACAGGGGGATACGCAGTATTTT. Protein: CASGLRQGDTQYF.